This T cell receptor beta chain was captured by sequencing in a study of metastatic and nonmetastatic thyroid tumors (dated by TCRdb to about 2020). With respect to the entire study: The researchers compared repertoires between peripheral blood samples and tumor or nodule tissue samples from patients with malignant or benign thyroid disease. The paper as a whole reports these results and caveats: In both blood and tumor samples, malignant tumors were reported to have significantly higher TCR beta diversity than benign nodules.

Before undergoing thyroid surgery, none of the patients had been given any kind of treatment. Using T-cell receptor beta sequencing, the researchers looked back retrospectively at clinical samples from patients, gathered between about 2012 and 2019. This clone has more than one count but fewer than ten. No antigen is known for it. No qualities accompany the bases; no much larger clone lies one base away. Based on the germline V gene (reference sequence), the CDR1 and CDR2 sequences are LNHNV and YYDKDF. The CDR3 starts with the cysteine, ends with the phenylalanine, and has 14 residues. This entry keeps only the CDR3 DNA: 42 bases, framed from base 1. After removal of 3 bases from V and 6 bases from J, the junction retains 6 bases not matched to a gene. Receptor amplification or capture employed PCR. Reads for this sample came from an Illumina HiSeq 4000. High-throughput sequencing was used to profile the CDR3 region of the TCR beta-chain in every patient. The authors' pipeline ran thus. A classifier to discriminate distant-metastatic papillary thyroid cancer patients was built from CDR3 differences across clinicopathological groups. The Shannon index was used to assess repertoire diversity, and the Morisita-Horn index was used to assess tumor-blood repertoire similarity. TCRdb passed the public sequencing reads through fastp at Q25 and MiXCR, retaining productive beta sequences. TCRdb, not the original authors, processed these V and J calls. The sample table records 30,000 to 35,000 clones; around a fifth of these occur just once. Together, the top ten hold 6.5% to 8% of the sample.

The sequence was obtained from a female donor with papillary thyroid cancer or a benign thyroid nodule (not recorded which). Some clones in this sample may be carry-over from other donors' samples. The chain joins TRBV15 to TRBJ2-3, with 7 bases aligning to TRBD2. The sequenced sample consisted of blood. CDR3 sequence: CATSSAGGVDTQYF. The nucleotide sequence is given as TGTGCCACCAGCAGCGCTGGGGGGGTCGATACGCAGTATTTT.